This entry describes one TCR beta chain. RNA transcripts served as template for amplifying TCR beta CDR3 sequences. First-round RT-PCR employed HTBI primers, with a second-round multiplex PCR after it. Each CDR3 protein is one row after TCRdb ran MiXCR on the multiplex PCR reads. The sample contains about 740,000 distinct CDR3 sequences, 35% to 50% of which appear only once. The ends were cut back, 5 bases at V and 3 bases at J, with 14 bases in the middle. The CDR3 contains 14 residues. From germline, CDR1 is SNHLY and CDR2 FYNNEI. This record comes from a study of Graves' ophthalmopathy and Graves' hyperthyroidism.

V and J are TRBV2 and TRBJ2-7; D remains ambiguous. Sequenced sample: peripheral blood. This TCR was sampled from an adult man with Graves' ophthalmopathy. The CDR3 region has the DNA TGTGCCAGCAGTTACTCCCGAGGAAACTACGAGCAGTACTTC. It encodes CASSYSRGNYEQYF.